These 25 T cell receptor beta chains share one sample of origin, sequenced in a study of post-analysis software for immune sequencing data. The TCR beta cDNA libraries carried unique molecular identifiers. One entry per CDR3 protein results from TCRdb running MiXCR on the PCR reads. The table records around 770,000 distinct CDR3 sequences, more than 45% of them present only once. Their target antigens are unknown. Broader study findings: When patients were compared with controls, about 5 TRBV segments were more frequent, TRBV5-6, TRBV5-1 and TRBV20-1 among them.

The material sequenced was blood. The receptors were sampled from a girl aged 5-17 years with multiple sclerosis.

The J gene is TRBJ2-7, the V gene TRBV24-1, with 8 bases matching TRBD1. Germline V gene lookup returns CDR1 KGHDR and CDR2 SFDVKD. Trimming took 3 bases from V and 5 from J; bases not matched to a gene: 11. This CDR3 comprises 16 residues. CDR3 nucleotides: TGTGCCACCAGTGATGCGGGGACAGGTAGGGGCGACGAGCAGTACTTC. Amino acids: CATSDAGTGRGDEQYF.

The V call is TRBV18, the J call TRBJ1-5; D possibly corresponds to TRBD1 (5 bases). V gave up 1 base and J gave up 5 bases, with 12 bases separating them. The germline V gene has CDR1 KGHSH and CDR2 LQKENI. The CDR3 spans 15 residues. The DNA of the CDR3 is TGTGCCAGCTCACCACTCGGGGGGACGGATCAGCCCCAGCATTTT. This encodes CASSPLGGTDQPQHF.

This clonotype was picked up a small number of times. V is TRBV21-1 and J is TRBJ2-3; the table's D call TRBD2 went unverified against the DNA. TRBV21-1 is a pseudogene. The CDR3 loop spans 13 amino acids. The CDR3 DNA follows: TGTGCCAGCAGCAAAGTTCTGACTCCCAGCCGGTATTTT. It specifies CASSKVLTPSRYF.

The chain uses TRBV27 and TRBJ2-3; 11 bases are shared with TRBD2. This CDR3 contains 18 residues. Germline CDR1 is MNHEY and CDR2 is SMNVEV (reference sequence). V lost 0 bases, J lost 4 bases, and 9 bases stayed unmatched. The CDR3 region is CASSLSLLSGRAPDTQYF. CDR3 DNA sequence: TGTGCCAGCAGTTTATCCCTACTTAGCGGGAGGGCGCCAGATACGCAGTATTTT.

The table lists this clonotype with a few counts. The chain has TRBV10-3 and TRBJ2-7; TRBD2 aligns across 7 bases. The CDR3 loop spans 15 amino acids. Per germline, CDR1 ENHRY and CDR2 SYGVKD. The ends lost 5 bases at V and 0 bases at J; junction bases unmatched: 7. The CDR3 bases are TGTGCCATCAGTTCCAGGGCGGGAGTCTCCTACGAGCAGTACTTC. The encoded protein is CAISSRAGVSYEQYF.

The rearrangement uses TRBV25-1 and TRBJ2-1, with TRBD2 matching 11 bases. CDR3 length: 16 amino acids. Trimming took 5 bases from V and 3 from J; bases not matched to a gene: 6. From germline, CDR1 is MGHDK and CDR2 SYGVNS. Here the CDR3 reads CASSSPLAGGYNEQFF. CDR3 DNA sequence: TGTGCCAGCAGTTCCCCCCTAGCGGGAGGCTACAATGAGCAGTTCTTC.

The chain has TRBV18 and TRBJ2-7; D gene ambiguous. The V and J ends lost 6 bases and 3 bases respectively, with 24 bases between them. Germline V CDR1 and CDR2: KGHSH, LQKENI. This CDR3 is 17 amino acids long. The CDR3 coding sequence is TGTGCCAGCTCTAGAACACGCAGTAAGGGCCTCGGCTACGAGCAGTACTTC. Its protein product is CASSRTRSKGLGYEQYF.

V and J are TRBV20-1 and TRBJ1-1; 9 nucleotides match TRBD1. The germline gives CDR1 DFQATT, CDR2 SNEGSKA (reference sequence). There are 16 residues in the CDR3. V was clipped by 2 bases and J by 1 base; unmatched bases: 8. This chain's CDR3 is CSARPPQGASNTEAFF. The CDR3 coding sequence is TGCAGTGCTAGACCACCACAGGGGGCTTCGAACACTGAAGCTTTCTTT.

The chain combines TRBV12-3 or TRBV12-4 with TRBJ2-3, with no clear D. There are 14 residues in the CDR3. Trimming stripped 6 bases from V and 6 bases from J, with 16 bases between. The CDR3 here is CASSPRVRKDTQYF. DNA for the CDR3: TGTGCCAGCAGCCCCAGAGTCCGAAAGGATACGCAGTATTTT.

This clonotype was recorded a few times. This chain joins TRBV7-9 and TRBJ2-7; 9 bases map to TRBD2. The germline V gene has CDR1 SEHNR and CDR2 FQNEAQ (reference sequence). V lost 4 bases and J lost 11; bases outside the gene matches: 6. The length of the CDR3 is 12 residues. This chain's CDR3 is CASSSLAGSEYF. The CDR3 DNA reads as TGTGCCAGCAGCTCTCTAGCGGGATCCGAGTACTTC.

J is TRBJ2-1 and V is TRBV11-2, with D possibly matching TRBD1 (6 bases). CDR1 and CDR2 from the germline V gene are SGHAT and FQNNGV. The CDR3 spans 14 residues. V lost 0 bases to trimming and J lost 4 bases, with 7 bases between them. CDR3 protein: CASSLDGTYNEQFF. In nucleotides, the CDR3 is TGTGCCAGCAGCTTAGATGGGACATACAATGAGCAGTTCTTC.

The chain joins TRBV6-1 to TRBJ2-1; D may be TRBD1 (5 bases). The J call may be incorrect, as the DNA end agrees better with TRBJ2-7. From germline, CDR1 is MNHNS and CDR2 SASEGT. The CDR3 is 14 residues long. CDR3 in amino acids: CASSEAGQGSEQYF. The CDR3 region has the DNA TGTGCCAGCAGTGAAGCTGGGCAGGGCTCCGAGCAGTACTTC.

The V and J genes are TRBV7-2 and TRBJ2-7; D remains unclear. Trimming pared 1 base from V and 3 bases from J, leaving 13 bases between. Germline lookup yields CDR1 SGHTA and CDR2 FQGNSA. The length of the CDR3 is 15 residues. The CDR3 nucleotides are TGTGCCAGCAGCTTAGAGGTCGGCAGAAGCTACGAGCAGTACTTC. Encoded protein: CASSLEVGRSYEQYF. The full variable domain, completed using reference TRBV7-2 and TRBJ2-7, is GAGVSQSPSNKVTEKGKDVELRCDPISGHTALYWYRQSLGQGLEFLIYFQGNSAPDKSGLPSDRFSAERTGGSVSTLTIQRTQQEDSAVYLCASSLEVGRSYEQYFGPGTRLTVT.

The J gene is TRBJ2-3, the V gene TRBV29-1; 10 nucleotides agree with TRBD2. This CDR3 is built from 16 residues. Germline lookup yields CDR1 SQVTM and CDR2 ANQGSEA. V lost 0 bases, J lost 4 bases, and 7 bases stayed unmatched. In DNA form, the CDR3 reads TGCAGCGTTGAAGATCAGAAGCGGGAGGGTCCAGATACGCAGTATTTT. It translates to CSVEDQKREGPDTQYF.

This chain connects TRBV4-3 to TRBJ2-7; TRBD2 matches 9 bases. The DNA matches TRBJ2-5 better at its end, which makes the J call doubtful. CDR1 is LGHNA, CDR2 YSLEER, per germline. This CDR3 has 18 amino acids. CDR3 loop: CASSQDLLASGIRETQYF. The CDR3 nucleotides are TGCGCCAGCAGCCAAGATCTCTTGGCTAGCGGGATCAGAGAGACCCAGTACTTC.

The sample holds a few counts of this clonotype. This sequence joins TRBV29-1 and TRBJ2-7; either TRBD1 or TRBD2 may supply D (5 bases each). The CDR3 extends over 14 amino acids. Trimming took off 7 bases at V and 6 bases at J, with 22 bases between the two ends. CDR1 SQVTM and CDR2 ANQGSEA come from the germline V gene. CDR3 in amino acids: CSAIRDEAPGEQYF. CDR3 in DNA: TGCAGCGCAATCCGGGACGAGGCCCCTGGCGAGCAGTACTTC.

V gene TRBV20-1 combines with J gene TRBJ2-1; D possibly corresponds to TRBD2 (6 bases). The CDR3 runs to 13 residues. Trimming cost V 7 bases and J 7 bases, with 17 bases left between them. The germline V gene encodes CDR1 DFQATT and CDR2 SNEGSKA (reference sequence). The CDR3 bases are TGCAGTGTTCTCGGGGGAGCAGGAAATGAGCAGTTCTTC. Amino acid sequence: CSVLGGAGNEQFF.

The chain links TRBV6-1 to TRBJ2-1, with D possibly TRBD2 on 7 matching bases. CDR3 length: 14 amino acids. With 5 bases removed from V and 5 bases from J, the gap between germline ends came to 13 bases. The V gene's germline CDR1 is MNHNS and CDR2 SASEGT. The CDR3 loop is CASSFRGGNNEQFF. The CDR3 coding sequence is TGTGCCAGCAGTTTCCGCGGGGGCAACAATGAGCAGTTCTTC.

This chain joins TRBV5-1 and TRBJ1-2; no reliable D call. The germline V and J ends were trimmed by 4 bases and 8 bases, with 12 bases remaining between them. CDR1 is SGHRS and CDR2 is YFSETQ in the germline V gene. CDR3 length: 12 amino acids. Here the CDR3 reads CASSQSPGGYTF. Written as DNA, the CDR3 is TGCGCCAGCAGCCAGTCCCCGGGAGGCTACACCTTC.

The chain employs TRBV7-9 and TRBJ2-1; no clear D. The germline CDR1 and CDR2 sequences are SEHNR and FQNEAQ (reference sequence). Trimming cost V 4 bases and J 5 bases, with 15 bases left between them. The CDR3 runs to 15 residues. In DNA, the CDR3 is TGTGCCAGCAGCTCAGTAGAGGCCCGAAACAATGAGCAGTTCTTC. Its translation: CASSSVEARNNEQFF.

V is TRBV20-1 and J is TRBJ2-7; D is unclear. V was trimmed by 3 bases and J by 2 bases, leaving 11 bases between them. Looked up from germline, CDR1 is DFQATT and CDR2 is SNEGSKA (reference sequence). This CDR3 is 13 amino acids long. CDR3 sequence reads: CSARDVSTYEQYF. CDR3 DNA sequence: TGCAGTGCTAGGGACGTATCCACCTACGAGCAGTACTTC.

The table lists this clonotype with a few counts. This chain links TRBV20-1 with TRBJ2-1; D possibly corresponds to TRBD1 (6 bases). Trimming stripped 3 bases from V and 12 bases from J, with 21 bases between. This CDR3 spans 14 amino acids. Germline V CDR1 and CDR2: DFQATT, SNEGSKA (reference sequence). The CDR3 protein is CSASSQGSLQLQFF. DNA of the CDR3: TGCAGTGCTAGCTCACAGGGTTCCTTACAATTGCAGTTCTTC.

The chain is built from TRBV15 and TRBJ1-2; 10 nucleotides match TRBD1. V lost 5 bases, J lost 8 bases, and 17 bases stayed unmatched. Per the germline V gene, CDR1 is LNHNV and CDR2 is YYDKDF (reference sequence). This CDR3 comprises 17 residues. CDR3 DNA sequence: TGTGCCACCAGCCCCCGGGGACAGGGGAGTTTGCGTCACGGCTACACCTTC. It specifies CATSPRGQGSLRHGYTF.

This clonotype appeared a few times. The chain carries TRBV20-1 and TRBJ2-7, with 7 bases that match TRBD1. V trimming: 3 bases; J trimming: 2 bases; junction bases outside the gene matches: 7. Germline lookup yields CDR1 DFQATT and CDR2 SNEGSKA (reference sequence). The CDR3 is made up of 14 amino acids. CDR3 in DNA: TGCAGTGCTAGGGACAGGTGGGCTACCTACGAGCAGTACTTC. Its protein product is CSARDRWATYEQYF.

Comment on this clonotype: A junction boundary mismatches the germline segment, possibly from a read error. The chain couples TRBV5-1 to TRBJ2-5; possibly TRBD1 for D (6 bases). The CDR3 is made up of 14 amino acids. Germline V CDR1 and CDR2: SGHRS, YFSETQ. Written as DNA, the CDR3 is TGCGCCAGCAGCACTGGACAGCAGGCGGTTAAGCAGGACTTC. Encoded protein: CASSTGQQAVKQDF. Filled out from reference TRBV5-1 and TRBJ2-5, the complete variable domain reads KAGVTQTPRYLIKTRGQQVTLSCSPISGHRSVSWYQQTPGQGLQFLFEYFSETQRNKGNFPGRFSGRQFSNSRSEMNVSTLELGDSALYLCASSTGQQAVKQDFGPGTRLLVL.